The clone carrying this T cell receptor (beta chain) appeared many times. Semi-nested PCR with Nested Universal Primer A followed constant-region reverse priming of full-length variable regions. TCRdb processed the 5' RACE reads anew with MiXCR; each CDR3 protein has one entry. The sample shows about 41,000 distinct CDR3 sequences, less than 35% of them seen only once. This sequence originates from a female donor with breast cancer. The sequenced material came from memory CD4+ T cells sorted from a lymph node. The subset: memory CD4+ T cells, CD4+CD45RO+CD25-.

CDR3 residues: CASSLGLATDTQYF. For the CDR3, the DNA is TGCGCCAGCAGCTTAGGACTAGCGACAGATACGCAGTATTTT. The chain couples TRBV5-1 to TRBJ2-3; 9 bases map to TRBD2. CDR1 and CDR2 from the germline V gene are SGHRS and YFSETQ. The CDR3 contains 14 residues. Unmatched junction bases numbered 1, after V lost 2 bases and J lost 3 bases.